In its sample, the clone carrying this T cell receptor (beta chain) was seen once. The data are from a study of blood T cell repertoires in COVID-19. On the study more broadly: Collection of acute and convalescent COVID-19 samples took place in the United States, Italy and Spain. Sources were T cells, B-cell-depleted T cells, or PBMCs; the material itself was cDNA or gDNA.

Only in-frame clones appear in the TCRdb table, and some are missing; sequencing was by immunoSEQ multiplex PCR. The data hold roughly 140,000 clones, with about 88% observed a single time. The sequence came from a man between 45 and 60 years old with active or convalescent COVID-19. Material: peripheral blood.

The CDR3 region has the DNA TGTGCCAGCAGCCTTAGCGGGGGACCTTGGGAGCAGTACTTC. Amino acids: CASSLSGGPWEQYF. The chain employs TRBV6-5 and TRBJ2-7, with 9 bases that match TRBD2. Germline V gene sequence: CDR1 MNHEY, CDR2 SVGAGI. The CDR3 length is 14 residues. The trim removed 6 bases at V and 7 bases at J, leaving 10 bases unmatched.